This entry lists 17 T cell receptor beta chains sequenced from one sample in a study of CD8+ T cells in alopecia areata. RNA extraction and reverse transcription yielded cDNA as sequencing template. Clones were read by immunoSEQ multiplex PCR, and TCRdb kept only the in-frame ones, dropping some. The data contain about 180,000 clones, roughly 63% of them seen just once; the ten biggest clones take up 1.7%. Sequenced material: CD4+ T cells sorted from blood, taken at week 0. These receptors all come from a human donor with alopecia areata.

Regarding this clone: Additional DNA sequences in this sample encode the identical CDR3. The CDR3 nucleotides read TGTGCCATCAGTGAGTCGGCGGGACAGCTGAACACTGAAGCTTTCTTT. Its protein product is CAISESAGQLNTEAFF. This rearrangement joins TRBV10-3 to TRBJ1-1, with 7 bases fitting TRBD1. CDR3 size: 16 residues. The V gene end was trimmed by 0 bases and the J gene end by 0 bases; junction bases not matched to a gene: 4. Germline CDR1 ENHRY, CDR2 SYGVKD.

Written as DNA, the CDR3 is TGTGCCAGCACTCCCTTAGCGGGGGGGCAGTTCTTC. The encoded protein is CASTPLAGGQFF. The V and J genes are TRBV28 and TRBJ2-1; 10 positions match TRBD2. V lost 7 bases and J lost 12; bases outside the gene matches: 6. The CDR3 spans 12 residues. CDR1 MDHEN and CDR2 SYDVKM come from the germline V gene. The full variable domain, completed using reference TRBV28 and TRBJ2-1, is DVKVTQSSRYLVKRTGEKVFLECVQDMDHENMFWYRQDPGLGLRLIYFSYDVKMKEKGDIPEGYSVSREKKERFSLILESASTNQTSMYLCASTPLAGGQFFGPGTRLTVL.

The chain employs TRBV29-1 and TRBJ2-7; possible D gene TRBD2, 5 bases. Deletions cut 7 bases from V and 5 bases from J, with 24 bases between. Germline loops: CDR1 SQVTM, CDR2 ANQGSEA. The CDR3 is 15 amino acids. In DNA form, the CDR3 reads TGCAGCGCGACCCGTTTTGGCACCACGAGGGACGAGCAGTACTTC. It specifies CSATRFGTTRDEQYF.

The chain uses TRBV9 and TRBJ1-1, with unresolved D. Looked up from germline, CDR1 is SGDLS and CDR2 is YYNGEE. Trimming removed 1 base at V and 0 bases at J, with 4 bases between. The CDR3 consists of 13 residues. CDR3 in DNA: TGTGCCAGCAGCGTAACCGTGAACACTGAAGCTTTCTTT. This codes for CASSVTVNTEAFF. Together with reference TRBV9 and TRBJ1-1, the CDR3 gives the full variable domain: DSGVTQTPKHLITATGQRVTLRCSPRSGDLSVYWYQQSLDQGLQFLIQYYNGEERAKGNILERFSAQQFPDLHSELNLSSLELGDSALYFCASSVTVNTEAFFGQGTRLTVV.

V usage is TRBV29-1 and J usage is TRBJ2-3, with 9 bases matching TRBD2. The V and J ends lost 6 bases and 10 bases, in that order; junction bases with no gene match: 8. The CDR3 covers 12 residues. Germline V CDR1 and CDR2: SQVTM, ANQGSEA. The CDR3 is CSVVGTSSAQYF. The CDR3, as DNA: TGCAGCGTGGTTGGGACTAGCTCGGCGCAGTATTTT.

In DNA form, the CDR3 reads TGTGCCTGGGAACGCGGACGGCGGGGTGAAGGGGGGACCCAGTACTTC. It specifies CAWERGRRGEGGTQYF. The chain carries TRBV30 and TRBJ2-5; D may match TRBD1 or TRBD2 (6 bases each). Germline values: CDR1 GTSNPN, CDR2 SVGIG (reference sequence). Trimming cost V 5 bases and J 7 bases, with 26 bases left between them. The CDR3 has 16 amino acids. Using reference TRBV30 and TRBJ2-5 for the parts outside the CDR3, the full variable domain is SQTIHQWPATLVQPVGSPLSLECTVEGTSNPNLYWYRQAAGRGLQLLFYSVGIGQISSEVPQNLSASRPQDRQFILSSKKLLLSDSGFYLCAWERGRRGEGGTQYFGPGTRLLVL.

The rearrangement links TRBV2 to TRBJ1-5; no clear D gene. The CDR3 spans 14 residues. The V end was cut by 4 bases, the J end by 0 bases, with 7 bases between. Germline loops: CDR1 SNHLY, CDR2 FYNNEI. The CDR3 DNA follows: TGTGCCAGCAGTGCCAGTACTAGCAATCAGCCCCAGCATTTT. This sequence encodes CASSASTSNQPQHF.

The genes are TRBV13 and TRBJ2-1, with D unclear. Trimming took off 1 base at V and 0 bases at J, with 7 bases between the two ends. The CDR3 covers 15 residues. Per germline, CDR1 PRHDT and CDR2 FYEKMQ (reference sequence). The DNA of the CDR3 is TGTGCCAGCAGCTTAGTCGTCAGCTCCTACAATGAGCAGTTCTTC. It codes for CASSLVVSSYNEQFF.

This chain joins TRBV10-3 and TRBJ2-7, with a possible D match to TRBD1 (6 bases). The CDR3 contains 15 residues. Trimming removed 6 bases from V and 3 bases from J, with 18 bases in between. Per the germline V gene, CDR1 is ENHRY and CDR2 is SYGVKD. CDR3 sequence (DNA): TGTGCCATCAGCGCTAACCGGGACACTGTCTACGAGCAGTACTTC. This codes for CAISANRDTVYEQYF.

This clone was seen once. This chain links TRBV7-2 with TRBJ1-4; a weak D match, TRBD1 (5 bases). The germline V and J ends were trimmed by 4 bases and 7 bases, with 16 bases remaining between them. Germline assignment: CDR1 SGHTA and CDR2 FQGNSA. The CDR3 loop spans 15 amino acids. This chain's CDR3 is CASSWQGSATEKLFF. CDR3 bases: TGTGCCAGCAGCTGGCAGGGCAGCGCGACTGAAAAACTGTTTTTT.

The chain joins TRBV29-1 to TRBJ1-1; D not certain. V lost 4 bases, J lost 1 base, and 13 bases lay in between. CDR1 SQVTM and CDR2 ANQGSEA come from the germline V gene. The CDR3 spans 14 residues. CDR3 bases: TGCAGCGTTGGGCCCCGGGTGGGGAACACTGAAGCTTTCTTT. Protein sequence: CSVGPRVGNTEAFF. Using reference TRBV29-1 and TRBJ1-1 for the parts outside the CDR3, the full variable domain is SAVISQKPSRDICQRGTSLTIQCQVDSQVTMMFWYRQQPGQSLTLIATANQGSEATYESGFVIDKFPISRPNLTFSTLTVSNMSPEDSSIYLCSVGPRVGNTEAFFGQGTRLTVV.

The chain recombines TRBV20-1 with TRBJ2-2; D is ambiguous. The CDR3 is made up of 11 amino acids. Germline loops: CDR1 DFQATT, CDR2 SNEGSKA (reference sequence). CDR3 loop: CIRLGTGELFF. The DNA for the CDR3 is TGCATTAGACTTGGCACCGGGGAGCTGTTTTTT.

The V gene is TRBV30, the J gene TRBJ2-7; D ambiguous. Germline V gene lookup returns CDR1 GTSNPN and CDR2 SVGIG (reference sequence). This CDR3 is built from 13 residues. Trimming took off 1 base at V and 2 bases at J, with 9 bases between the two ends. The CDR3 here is CAWSENSPYEQYF. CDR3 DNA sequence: TGTGCCTGGAGTGAGAACAGCCCCTACGAGCAGTACTTC.

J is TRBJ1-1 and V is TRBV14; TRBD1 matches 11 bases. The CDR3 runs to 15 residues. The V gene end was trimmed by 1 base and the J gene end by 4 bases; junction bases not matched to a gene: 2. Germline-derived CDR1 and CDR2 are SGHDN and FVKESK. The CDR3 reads CASSQAGTGGTEAFF. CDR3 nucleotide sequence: TGTGCCAGCAGCCAAGCCGGGACAGGGGGCACTGAAGCTTTCTTT.

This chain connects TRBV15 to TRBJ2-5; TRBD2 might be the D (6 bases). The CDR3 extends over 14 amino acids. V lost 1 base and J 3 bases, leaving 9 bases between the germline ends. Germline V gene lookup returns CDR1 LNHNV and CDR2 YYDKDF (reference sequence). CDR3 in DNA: TGTGCCACCAGCAGAGCTTGGGGGGAAGAGACCCAGTACTTC. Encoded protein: CATSRAWGEETQYF.

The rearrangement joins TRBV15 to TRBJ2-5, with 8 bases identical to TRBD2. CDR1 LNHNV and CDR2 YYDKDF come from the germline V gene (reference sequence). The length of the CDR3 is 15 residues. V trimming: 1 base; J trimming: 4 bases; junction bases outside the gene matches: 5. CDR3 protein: CATSRAGGARETQYF. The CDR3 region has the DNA TGTGCCACCAGCAGAGCCGGGGGGGCACGAGAGACCCAGTACTTC.

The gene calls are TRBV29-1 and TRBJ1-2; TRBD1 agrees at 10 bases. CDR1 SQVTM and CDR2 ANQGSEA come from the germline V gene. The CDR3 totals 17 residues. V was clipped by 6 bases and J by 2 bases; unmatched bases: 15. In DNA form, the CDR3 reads TGCAGCGTGGACGCCCGGGACAGGGGAACTCCAAACTATGGCTACACCTTC. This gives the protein CSVDARDRGTPNYGYTF.